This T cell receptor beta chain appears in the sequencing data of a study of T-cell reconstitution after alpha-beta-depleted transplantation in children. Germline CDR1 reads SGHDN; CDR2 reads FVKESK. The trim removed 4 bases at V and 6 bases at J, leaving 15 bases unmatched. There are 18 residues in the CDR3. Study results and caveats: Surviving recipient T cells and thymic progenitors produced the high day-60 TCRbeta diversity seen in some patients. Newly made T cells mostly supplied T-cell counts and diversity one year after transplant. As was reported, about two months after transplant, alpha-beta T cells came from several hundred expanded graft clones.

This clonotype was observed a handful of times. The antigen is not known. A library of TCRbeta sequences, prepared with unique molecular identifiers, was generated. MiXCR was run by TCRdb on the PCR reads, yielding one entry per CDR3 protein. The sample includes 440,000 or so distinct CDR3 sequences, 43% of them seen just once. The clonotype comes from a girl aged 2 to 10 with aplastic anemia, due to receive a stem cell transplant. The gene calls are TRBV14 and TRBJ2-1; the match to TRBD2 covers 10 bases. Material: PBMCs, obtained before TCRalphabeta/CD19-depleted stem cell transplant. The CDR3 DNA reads TGTGCCAGCAGCCCCATATCACAAAGCGGGAGGGCCCTCAATGAGCAGTTCTTC. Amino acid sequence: CASSPISQSGRALNEQFF.